Described below is a single TCR beta chain sequence and its context. This record belongs to a study of blood T cell repertoires in COVID-19. Background on the study: The United States, Italy and Spain were the sources of the acute and convalescent COVID-19 samples. PBMCs, B-cell-depleted T cells, or T cells were the source of the cDNA or gDNA that made up the material.

The CDR3 extends over 17 amino acids. In germline, CDR1 is SGHNT, CDR2 YYREEE (reference sequence). V shed 0 bases and J 5 bases; nucleotides not matched to a gene: 4. Original analysis: Counts of nucleated cells, estimated from reference gene primer amplification, were obtained. The repertoire was sequenced with immunoSEQ multiplex PCR; TCRdb's copy has only in-frame clones and lacks some. The V and J calls and clone size were taken over from that table, and D and trimming were inferred from the DNA. The sample carries about 310,000 clones, 87% recorded once. This TCR was recovered from a man aged 50-60 years with active or convalescent COVID-19. J is TRBJ2-3 and V is TRBV5-4; TRBD2 matches at 15 bases. Sequenced input: peripheral blood. CDR3 sequence: CASSLGTSGGAEDTQYF. CDR3 coding DNA: TGTGCCAGCAGCTTGGGGACTAGCGGGGGGGCAGAAGATACGCAGTATTTT.